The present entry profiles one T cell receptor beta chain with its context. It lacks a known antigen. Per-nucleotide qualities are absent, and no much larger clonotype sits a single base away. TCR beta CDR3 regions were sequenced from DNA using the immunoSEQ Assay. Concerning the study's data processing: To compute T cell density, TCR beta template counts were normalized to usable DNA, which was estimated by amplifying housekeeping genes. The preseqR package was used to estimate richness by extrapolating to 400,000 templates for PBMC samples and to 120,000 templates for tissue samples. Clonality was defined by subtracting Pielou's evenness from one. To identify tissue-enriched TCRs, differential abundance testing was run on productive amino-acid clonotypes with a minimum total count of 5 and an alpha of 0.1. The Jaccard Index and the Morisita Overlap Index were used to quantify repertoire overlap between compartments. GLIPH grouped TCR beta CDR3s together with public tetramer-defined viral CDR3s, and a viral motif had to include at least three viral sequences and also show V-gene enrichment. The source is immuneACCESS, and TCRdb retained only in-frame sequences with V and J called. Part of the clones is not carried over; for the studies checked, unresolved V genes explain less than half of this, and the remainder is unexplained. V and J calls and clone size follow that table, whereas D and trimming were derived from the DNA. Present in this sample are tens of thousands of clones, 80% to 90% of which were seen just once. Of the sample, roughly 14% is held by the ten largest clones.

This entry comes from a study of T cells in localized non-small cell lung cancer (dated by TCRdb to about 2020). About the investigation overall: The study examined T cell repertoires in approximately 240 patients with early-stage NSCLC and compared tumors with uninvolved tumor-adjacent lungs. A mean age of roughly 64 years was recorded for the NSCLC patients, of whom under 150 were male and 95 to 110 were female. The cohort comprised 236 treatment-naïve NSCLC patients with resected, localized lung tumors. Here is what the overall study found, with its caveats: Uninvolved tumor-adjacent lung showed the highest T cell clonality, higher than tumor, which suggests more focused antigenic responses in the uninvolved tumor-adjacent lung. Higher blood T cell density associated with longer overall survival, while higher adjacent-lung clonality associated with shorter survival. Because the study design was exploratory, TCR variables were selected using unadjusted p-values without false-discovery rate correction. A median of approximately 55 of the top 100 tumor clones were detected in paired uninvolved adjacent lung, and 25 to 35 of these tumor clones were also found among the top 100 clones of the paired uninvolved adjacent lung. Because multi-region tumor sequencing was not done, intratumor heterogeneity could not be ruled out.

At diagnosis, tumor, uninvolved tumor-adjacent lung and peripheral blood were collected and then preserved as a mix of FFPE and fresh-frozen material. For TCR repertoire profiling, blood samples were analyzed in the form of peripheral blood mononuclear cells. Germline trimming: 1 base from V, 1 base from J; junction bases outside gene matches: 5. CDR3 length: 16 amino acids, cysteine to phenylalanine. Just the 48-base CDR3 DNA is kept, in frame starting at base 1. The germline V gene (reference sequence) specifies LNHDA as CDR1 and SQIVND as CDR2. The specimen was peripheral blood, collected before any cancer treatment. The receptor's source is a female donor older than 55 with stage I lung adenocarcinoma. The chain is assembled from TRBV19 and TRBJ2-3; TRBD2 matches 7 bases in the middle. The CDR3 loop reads CASSIGAGVGTDTQYF. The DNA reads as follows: TGTGCCAGTAGTATAGGCGCGGGAGTTGGCACAGATACGCAGTATTTT.